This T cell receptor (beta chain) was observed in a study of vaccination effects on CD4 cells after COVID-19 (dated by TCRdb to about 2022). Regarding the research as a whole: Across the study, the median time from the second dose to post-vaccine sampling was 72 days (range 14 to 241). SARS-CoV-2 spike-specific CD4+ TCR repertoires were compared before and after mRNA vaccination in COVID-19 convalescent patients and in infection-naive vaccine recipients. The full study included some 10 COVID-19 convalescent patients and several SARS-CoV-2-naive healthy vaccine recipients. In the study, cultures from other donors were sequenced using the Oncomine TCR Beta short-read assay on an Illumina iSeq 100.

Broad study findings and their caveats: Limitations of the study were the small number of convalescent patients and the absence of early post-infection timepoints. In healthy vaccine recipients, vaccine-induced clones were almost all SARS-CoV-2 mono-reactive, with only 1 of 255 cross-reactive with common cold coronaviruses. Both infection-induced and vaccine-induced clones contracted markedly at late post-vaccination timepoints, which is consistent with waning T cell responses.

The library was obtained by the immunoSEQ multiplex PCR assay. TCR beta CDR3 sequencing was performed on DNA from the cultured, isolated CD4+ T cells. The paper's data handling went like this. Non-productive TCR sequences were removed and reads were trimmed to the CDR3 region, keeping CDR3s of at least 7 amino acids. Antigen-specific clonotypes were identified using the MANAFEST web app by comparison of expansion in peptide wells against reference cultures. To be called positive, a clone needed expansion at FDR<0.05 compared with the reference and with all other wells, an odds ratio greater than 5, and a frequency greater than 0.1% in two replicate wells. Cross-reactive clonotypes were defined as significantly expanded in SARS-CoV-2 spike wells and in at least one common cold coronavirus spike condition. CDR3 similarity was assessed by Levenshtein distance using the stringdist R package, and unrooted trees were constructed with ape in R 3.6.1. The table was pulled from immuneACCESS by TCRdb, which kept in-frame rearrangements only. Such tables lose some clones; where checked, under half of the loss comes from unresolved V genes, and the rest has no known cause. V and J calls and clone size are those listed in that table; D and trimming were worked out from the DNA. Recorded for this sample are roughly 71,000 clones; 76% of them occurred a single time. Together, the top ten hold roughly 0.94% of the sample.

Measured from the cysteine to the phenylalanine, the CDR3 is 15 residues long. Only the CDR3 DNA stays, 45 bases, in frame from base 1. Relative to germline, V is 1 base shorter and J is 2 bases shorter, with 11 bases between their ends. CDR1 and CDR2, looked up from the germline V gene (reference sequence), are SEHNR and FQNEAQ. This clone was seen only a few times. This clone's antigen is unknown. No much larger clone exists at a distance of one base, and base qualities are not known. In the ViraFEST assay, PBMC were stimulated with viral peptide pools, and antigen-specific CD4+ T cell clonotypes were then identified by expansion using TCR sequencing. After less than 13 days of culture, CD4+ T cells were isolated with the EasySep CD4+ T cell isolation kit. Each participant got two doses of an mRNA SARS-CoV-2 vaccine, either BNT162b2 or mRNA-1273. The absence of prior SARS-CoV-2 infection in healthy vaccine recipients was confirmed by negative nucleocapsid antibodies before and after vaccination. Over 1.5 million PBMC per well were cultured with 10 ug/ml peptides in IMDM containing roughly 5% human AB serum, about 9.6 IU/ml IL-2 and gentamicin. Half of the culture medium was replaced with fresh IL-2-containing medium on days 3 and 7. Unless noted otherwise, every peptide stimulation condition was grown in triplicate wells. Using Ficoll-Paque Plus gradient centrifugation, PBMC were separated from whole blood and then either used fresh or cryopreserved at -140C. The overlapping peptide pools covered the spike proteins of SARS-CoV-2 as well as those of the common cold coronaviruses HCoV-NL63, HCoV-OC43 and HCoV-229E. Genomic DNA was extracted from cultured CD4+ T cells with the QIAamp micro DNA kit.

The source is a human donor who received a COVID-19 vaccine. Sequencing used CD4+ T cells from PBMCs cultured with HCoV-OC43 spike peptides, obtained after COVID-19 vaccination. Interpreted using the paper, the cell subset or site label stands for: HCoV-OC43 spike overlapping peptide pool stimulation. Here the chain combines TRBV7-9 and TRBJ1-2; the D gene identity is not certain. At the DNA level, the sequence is TGTGCCAGCAGCTTAGTAACGGGTCTGAACTATGGCTACACCTTC. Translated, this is CASSLVTGLNYGYTF.